One and the same sample provided the 25 T cell receptor beta chains below, sequenced in a study of T cells in women clearing cervical HPV infection. Only in-frame clones appear in the TCRdb table, and some are missing; sequencing was by immunoSEQ multiplex PCR. The table for this sample gives around 8,800 clones. Sequencing was done on a sample of blood buffy coat. These receptors all stem from a woman between 18 and 70 years old with a cervical HPV16 infection that either progressed to CIN3+ or cleared (not recorded which).

This clone ranks as medium-sized in terms of frequency. With the read ending 3 residues before the CDR3 end, the germline J gene is used to fill in that end. The chain couples TRBV20-1 to TRBJ2-4; the match to TRBD2 covers 7 bases. Trimming at V came to 2 bases and at J to 0 bases, leaving 7 bases not matched to a gene. The CDR3 length is 16 residues. Germline lookup yields CDR1 DFQATT and CDR2 SNEGSKA (reference sequence). CDR3 DNA, as far as it was read: TGCAGTGCTAGACCCACTAGCGTTGGAGCCAAAAACATT. It encodes CSARPTSVGAKNI. The full-length CDR3 reads as CSARPTSVGAKNIQYF.

Concerning this clone: The read ends 3 residues early relative to the CDR3; the germline J gene fills the gap. Additional DNA sequences in this sample encode the identical CDR3. The V call is TRBV2, the J call TRBJ2-5, with D maybe TRBD2 (7 bases). V was trimmed by 6 bases and J by 4 bases, leaving 21 bases between them. This CDR3 comprises 16 residues. Germline values: CDR1 SNHLY, CDR2 FYNNEI. The part of the CDR3 DNA that was read is TGTGCCAGCAGGGACATGGCGGGGAGGGGGGGAGAGACC. This sequence encodes CASRDMAGRGGET. The CDR3, in full, reads CASRDMAGRGGETQYF. Supplemented by reference TRBV2 and TRBJ2-5, the full variable domain reads EPEVTQTPSHQVTQMGQEVILRCVPISNHLYFYWYRQILGQKVEFLVSFYNNEISEKSEIFDDQFSVERPDGSNFTLKIRSTKLEDSAMYFCASRDMAGRGGETQYFGPGTRLLVL.

As to this clone: The read terminates 3 residues ahead of where the CDR3 ends, so the germline J gene completes it. The chain carries TRBV29-1 and TRBJ2-5, with TRBD1 matching 7 bases. This CDR3 is built from 13 residues. Trimming cost V 7 bases and J 3 bases; bases outside gene matches: 8. Germline V lookup: CDR1 SQVTM, CDR2 ANQGSEA. The CDR3 bases that were read are TGCAGCGGCCGGGACAGAGTAAAAGAGACC. This encodes CSGRDRVKET. The CDR3 in full is CSGRDRVKETQYF.

On this clone itself: Sequencing ends 3 residues short of the CDR3 end; the germline J gene provides the rest. V usage is TRBV6-2 or TRBV6-3 and J usage is TRBJ1-2; tentatively, D is TRBD1 (5 bases). The germline gives CDR1 MNHEY, CDR2 SVGEGT. The CDR3 spans 15 residues. CDR3 bases read: TGTGCCAGCAGGACTAGCGGGGGTAACCAAGAGACC. As protein: CASRTSGGNQET. The CDR3, in full, reads CASRTSGGNQETYTF.

Remarks on this clone: The read terminates 3 residues before the CDR3 end, so the remaining end is supplied by the germline J gene. The chain recombines TRBV6-2 or TRBV6-3 with TRBJ1-2; TRBD1 is a possible D gene (5 bases). CDR3 length: 15 residues. From germline, CDR1 is MNHEY and CDR2 SVGEGT. CDR3 DNA (partial): TGTGCCAGCACCCCCTCGGGACTACCAACAGATACC. It translates to CASTPSGLPTDT. The entire CDR3 protein reads CASTPSGLPTDTYTF.

Remarks on this clone: The read is 3 residues too short to cover the CDR3 end, so that end is filled in from the germline J gene. The chain is built from TRBV2 and TRBJ2-1, with 8 bases that match TRBD1. The germline V gene has CDR1 SNHLY and CDR2 FYNNEI. V shed 2 bases and J 8 bases; nucleotides not matched to a gene: 8. The CDR3 is made up of 15 amino acids. CDR3 DNA (partial): TGTGCCAGCAGTGAATCGACAGGGGTATCCCATGAG. Amino acid sequence: CASSESTGVSHE. The entire CDR3 protein is CASSESTGVSHEQFF.

Comments on this clone: The CDR3 end is not reached by the read, which stops 3 residues before it; the germline J gene fills it in. V usage is TRBV19 and J usage is TRBJ2-3; tentative D call: TRBD2 (5 bases). This CDR3 contains 14 residues. Germline V gene sequence: CDR1 LNHDA, CDR2 SQIVND (reference sequence). The sequenced part of the CDR3 DNA is TGTGCCAGTAGTATAACTAGTTCATATGAGACG. Protein product: CASSITSSYET. The entire CDR3 sequence reads CASSITSSYETQYF.

Details on this clone: The read ends 3 residues shy of where the CDR3 ends; the end is completed using the germline J gene. The chain is built from TRBV11-2 and TRBJ1-5, with 11 nucleotides matching TRBD1. J gave up 4 bases and V 5 bases, and 4 bases lay outside the gene matches. This CDR3 comprises 15 residues. Germline values: CDR1 SGHAT, CDR2 FQNNGV. The part of the CDR3 DNA that was read is TGTGCCAGCAGCCCGGACAGGGGGCCTAATCAGCCC. Protein: CASSPDRGPNQP. The whole CDR3 protein is CASSPDRGPNQPQHF.

A remark on this clone: The read ends 3 residues early relative to the CDR3; the germline J gene fills the gap. This rearrangement joins TRBV27 to TRBJ2-3; D gene ambiguous. The CDR3 spans 11 residues. CDR1 is MNHEY and CDR2 is SMNVEV in the germline V gene (reference sequence). The germline V and J ends were trimmed by 6 bases and 6 bases, with 7 bases remaining between them. The CDR3 region is CASRDGDTQYF. The covered CDR3 bases are TGTGCCAGCAGAGATGGCGATACG.

The sequenced part of the CDR3 DNA is TGTGCCAGCACCGAGGACAGATTCTCTATCTATGGT. It is translated as CASTEDRFSIYG. The entire CDR3 sequence reads CASTEDRFSIYGQYF. The gene calls are TRBV7-9 and TRBJ2-4; D is perhaps TRBD1 (6 bases). With the read ending 3 residues before the CDR3 end, the germline J gene is used to fill in that end. Germline V gene data show CDR1 as SEHNR and CDR2 as FQNEAQ (reference sequence). The CDR3 totals 15 residues.

A remark on this clone: The missing CDR3 end, 3 residues past where the read stops, is filled in from the germline J gene. The V gene is TRBV20-1, the J gene TRBJ2-5; a possible D gene is TRBD2 (5 bases). The CDR3 has 12 amino acids. Trimming left V 6 bases short and J 1 base short, with 9 bases between. Looked up from germline, CDR1 is DFQATT and CDR2 is SNEGSKA (reference sequence). The CDR3 DNA, read in part, is TGCAGTGCGCGGGTCGTCCAAGAGACC. Protein sequence: CSARVVQET. The complete CDR3 sequence is CSARVVQETQYF.

With regard to this clone: The CDR3 end falls 3 residues outside the read, so it is completed with the germline J gene. V gene TRBV5-1 combines with J gene TRBJ2-5, with 10 bases identical to TRBD2. The junction had 4 bases not matched to a gene; V was cut back by 1 base and J by 4 bases. CDR1 is SGHRS, CDR2 YFSETQ, per germline. The CDR3 sequence is 15 residues long. CDR3 bases read: TGCGCCAGCAGCTTGTCGCTAGCGGGGGTAGAGACC. This gives the protein CASSLSLAGVET. The whole CDR3 reads CASSLSLAGVETQYF.

The CDR3 loop is CASSLYDYWGYTF. The part of the CDR3 DNA that was read is TGTGCCAGCAGTTTATATGATTACTGGGGC. This sequence joins TRBV28 and TRBJ1-2; D is unclear. The CDR3 goes on 3 residues after the read ends, and that part is filled in from the germline J gene. The CDR3 covers 13 residues. CDR1 MDHEN and CDR2 SYDVKM come from the germline V gene.

CDR3 protein: CASNHRGLSTEAFF. CDR3 bases read: TGTGCCTCAAACCACAGGGGGTTGAGCACCGAA. J is TRBJ1-1 and V is TRBV19, with 8 positions matching TRBD1. The sequenced fragment ends 3 residues before the CDR3 boundary, so the rest is inferred from the germline J gene. Germline V gives CDR1 LNHDA, CDR2 SQIVND (reference sequence). The CDR3 totals 14 residues.

With regard to this clone: The read is 3 residues too short to cover the CDR3 end, so that end is filled in from the germline J gene. The V gene is TRBV5-5, the J gene TRBJ2-3; TRBD2 matches at 9 bases. The CDR3 runs 14 residues. Germline V gene lookup returns CDR1 SGHKS and CDR2 YYEKEE (reference sequence). J was trimmed by 4 bases and V by 4 bases; bases with no gene match: 4. The CDR3 here is CASSLGGGADTQYF. Incomplete CDR3 DNA: TGTGCCAGCAGCCTGGGCGGGGGGGCAGATACG.

As for this clone: With the read ending 3 residues before the CDR3 end, the germline J gene is used to fill in that end. The chain recombines TRBV20-1 with TRBJ2-3; 11 bases align to TRBD2. Germline CDR1 and CDR2: DFQATT and SNEGSKA (reference sequence). The CDR3 consists of 16 residues. The sequenced part of the CDR3 DNA is TGCAGTGCTAGTGTAGCTAGCGGGAGGAACCAAGAGACG. This translates into CSASVASGRNQET. The whole CDR3 region reads CSASVASGRNQETQYF.

On this clone: The CDR3 end is not reached by the read, which stops 3 residues before it; the germline J gene fills it in. The chain uses TRBV7-9 and TRBJ1-4; D gene uncertain. Trimming left V 2 bases short and J 4 bases short, with 11 bases between. Per germline, CDR1 SEHNR and CDR2 FQNEAQ (reference sequence). CDR3 size: 15 residues. The CDR3 bases that were read are TGTGCCAGCAGCTTATCCGGGTTTGGTAATGAAAAA. It encodes CASSLSGFGNEK. The CDR3 as a whole reads CASSLSGFGNEKLFF.

A word on this clone: The read ends 3 residues early relative to the CDR3; the germline J gene fills the gap. The chain is built from TRBV20-1 and TRBJ2-3; TRBD2 aligns across 7 bases. The CDR3 totals 13 residues. V lost 3 bases and J lost 4; bases outside the gene matches: 4. The germline gives CDR1 DFQATT, CDR2 SNEGSKA (reference sequence). The covered CDR3 bases are TGCAGTGCTAGTTTCCTAGCGGCAGATACG. This translates into CSASFLAADT. Given in full, the CDR3 is CSASFLAADTQYF.

In the case of this clone: The read halts 3 residues ahead of the CDR3 end, with the missing end drawn from the germline J gene. The chain uses TRBV2 and TRBJ1-2, with 7 bases that match TRBD1. The V and J ends lost 6 bases and 6 bases, in that order; junction bases with no gene match: 7. CDR1 SNHLY and CDR2 FYNNEI come from the germline V gene. CDR3 length: 13 residues. The sequenced part of the CDR3 DNA is TGTGCCAGCAGCCGACAGGGTAAAGATGGC. Its translation is CASSRQGKDG. The complete CDR3 sequence is CASSRQGKDGYTF.

Points on this clone: The missing CDR3 end, 3 residues past where the read stops, is filled in from the germline J gene. This chain links TRBV20-1 with TRBJ2-2; 12 bases align to TRBD2. CDR3 length equals 18 residues. The V gene's germline CDR1 is DFQATT and CDR2 SNEGSKA (reference sequence). V shed 2 bases, J shed 4 bases, and the junction held 11 bases outside the gene matches. The sequenced part of the CDR3 DNA is TGCAGTGCTAGACGGGACAGACTAGCGGGGGAGATCACCGGGGAG. It translates to CSARRDRLAGEITGE. From start to end, the CDR3 is CSARRDRLAGEITGELFF.

As concerns this clone: The CDR3 is cut off 3 residues early in the read; its end comes from the germline J gene. The chain carries TRBV2 and TRBJ2-3, with 16 bases lining up with TRBD2. The trim removed 4 bases at V and 5 bases at J, leaving 3 bases unmatched. Germline values: CDR1 SNHLY, CDR2 FYNNEI. The CDR3 covers 16 residues. The CDR3 is CASSVGTSGGGDTQYF. The part of the CDR3 DNA that was read is TGTGCCAGCAGTGTCGGGACTAGCGGGGGGGGAGATACG.

In the case of this clone: The read is 3 residues too short to cover the CDR3 end, so that end is filled in from the germline J gene. The chain is built from TRBV7-8 and TRBJ2-7; D is possibly TRBD1 (5 bases). This CDR3 is built from 15 residues. V was shortened by 1 base and J by 3 bases, with 13 bases between the two germline ends. Per the germline V gene, CDR1 is SGHVS and CDR2 is FQNEAQ. CDR3 bases read: TGTGCCAGCAGCTTAGATAGCCGACAGTTCTACGAG. Its translation is CASSLDSRQFYE. The CDR3 as a whole reads CASSLDSRQFYEQYF.

A remark on this clone: The read ends 3 residues shy of where the CDR3 ends; the end is completed using the germline J gene. The V call is TRBV7-8, the J call TRBJ1-2; tentative D call: TRBD1 (6 bases). CDR1 is SGHVS, CDR2 FQNEAQ, per germline. The CDR3 is made up of 13 amino acids. The CDR3 loop is CASSWNRAYDYTF. Incomplete CDR3 DNA: TGTGCCAGCAGCTGGAACAGGGCTTACGAC.

To note about this clone: The read terminates 3 residues ahead of where the CDR3 ends, so the germline J gene completes it. The rearrangement joins TRBV20-1 to TRBJ2-3; TRBD1 might be the D (5 bases). V lost 4 bases and J 1 base, leaving 15 bases between the germline ends. The length of the CDR3 is 15 residues. Per germline, CDR1 DFQATT and CDR2 SNEGSKA (reference sequence). CDR3 amino acids: CSATSRVRGTDTQYF. CDR3 DNA (partial): TGCAGTGCTACCAGTCGCGTCAGGGGCACAGATACG.

Details on this clone: The DNA ends 3 residues before the CDR3 does, and the rest of the CDR3 is filled in from the germline J gene. V usage is TRBV20-1 and J usage is TRBJ1-1, with 11 bases that match TRBD1. The CDR3 covers 12 residues. The germline CDR1 and CDR2 sequences are DFQATT and SNEGSKA (reference sequence). Trimming at V came to 6 bases and at J to 3 bases, leaving 0 bases not matched to a gene. CDR3 sequence: CSAGQGDTEAFF. Incomplete CDR3 DNA: TGCAGTGCGGGACAGGGGGACACTGAA.